Listed below are T cell receptor beta chains from one sample, sequenced in a study of blood T cells in healthy people across ages. TCRdb reanalysed the 5' RACE reads using MiXCR and keeps one entry per CDR3 protein. The sample lists 700,000 to 900,000 distinct CDR3 sequences, roughly 50% occurring once. The sequenced sample consisted of blood. The source of these receptors is an elderly man in good health. Both conserved end residues are part of each CDR3. The D gene is left open where the match is weak. Only some rows state a clone size, as once, few, many or a class for expanded clones.

cdr3_length,clone_size,j_call,v_call,d_call,cdr3_nt,cdr3_aa
14,.,TRBJ1-2,TRBV3-1,.,TGTGCCAGCAGCCAAAAGGGCAGGGACTATGGCTACACCTTC,CASSQKGRDYGYTF
14,once,TRBJ2-7,TRBV5-5,.,TGTGCCACCACTCGGACAGTAAGCTCCTACGAGCAGTACTTC,CATTRTVSSYEQYF
15,few,TRBJ2-7,TRBV3-1,TRBD2,TGTGCCAGCAGCCAAGGCGGGAGGGCGTCCTACGAGCAGTACTTC,CASSQGGRASYEQYF
15,.,TRBJ2-7,TRBV27,.,TGTGCCAGCAGTTTAAGGAGACGCGGCCTAGGCGAGCAGTACTTC,CASSLRRRGLGEQYF
14,.,TRBJ2-5,TRBV7-9,.,TGTGCCAGCAGCTTTGGGAACCAGGTGGAGACCCAGTACTTC,CASSFGNQVETQYF
14,.,TRBJ1-1,TRBV20-1,.,TGCAGTGCTAGGGGCCCCAGTTCGAACACTGAAGCTTTCTTT,CSARGPSSNTEAFF
13,few,TRBJ2-3,TRBV20-1,TRBD2,TGCAGTGCTTCTTCGCGGGAGGGCGGATACGCGTATTTT,CSASSREGGYAYF
11,many,TRBJ2-7,TRBV7-3,.,TGTGCCGCCCCACAGACTTACGAGCAGTACTTC,CAAPQTYEQYF
14,few,TRBJ2-1,TRBV12-5,TRBD1,TGTGCTAGTGGTTTGGAAGGGGGCGGTTTAGGGCAGTTCTTC,CASGLEGGGLGQFF
17,.,TRBJ2-1,TRBV7-2,TRBD1,TGTGCCAGCAGCTTAGAACGGCCCCGGGACAGGGGCCATGAGCAGTTCTTC,CASSLERPRDRGHEQFF
15,once,TRBJ2-7,TRBV24-1,TRBD2,TGTGCCACCAGTGATTTGAAGCGGGGGTACAATGAGCAGTACTTC,CATSDLKRGYNEQYF
11,.,TRBJ1-1,TRBV2,.,TGTGCCAGCAGTGTCGGTGCTGAAGCTTTCTTT,CASSVGAEAFF
15,.,TRBJ2-3,TRBV5-1,.,TGCGCCAGCAGCTTTGGGACGGCAGGTACAGATACGCAGTATTTT,CASSFGTAGTDTQYF
14,many,TRBJ1-2,TRBV4-2,TRBD1,TGTGCCAGCAGCCAAATTGACAGGGTCTATGGCTACACCTTC,CASSQIDRVYGYTF
13,.,TRBJ2-5,TRBV9,.,TGTGCCAGCAGCGTAGTGGGGGTAGGGACCCAGTACTTC,CASSVVGVGTQYF